This TCR beta chain was retrieved from a study of blood T cell repertoires in COVID-19. The CDR3 loop spans 13 amino acids. In germline, CDR1 is WNHNN, CDR2 SYGVQD (reference sequence). V was clipped by 5 bases and J by 0 bases; unmatched bases: 0. Repertoires were generated with immunoSEQ multiplex PCR, while TCRdb's copy carries only in-frame clones and drops some. This sample yields about 160,000 clones, of which over 75% are seen a single time; under 7% belongs to the top ten. This clonotype was obtained from a man aged 35 to 55 who had recovered from COVID-19. The rearrangement links TRBV10-1 to TRBJ2-5, with 7 bases matching TRBD1. Sequencing input: PBMCs or T cells enriched from blood (not recorded which). The CDR3 DNA is TGCGCCAGCAGTACAGGGGACCAAGAGACCCAGTACTTC. Encoded protein: CASSTGDQETQYF.